What follows describes a single T cell receptor (beta chain). As yet, its antigen is unknown. The CDR3 loop spans 15 amino acids. J lost 0 bases, V lost 2 bases, and 2 bases had no gene match. Germline lookup yields CDR1 KGHSH and CDR2 LQKENI. As to time point: time of PML onset. PML was confirmed by JC virus DNA in cerebrospinal fluid. At PML onset, T3 blood samples were taken. The sample originates from a study of multiple sclerosis patients with progressive multifocal leukoencephalopathy. Whole-study results and caveats: Most PML patients had lower entropy, suggesting less diverse TRB repertoires.

This table comes from immunoSEQ multiplex PCR, and its TCRdb copy is limited to in-frame clones, with some not included. Altogether roughly 30,000 clones are present, 80% to 90% being singletons, with the ten largest covering under 6%. The sample in question was PBMCs, obtained from a patient treated with natalizumab. V is TRBV18 and J is TRBJ1-1; 8 nucleotides align to TRBD1. The sequence derives from a woman between 40 and 55 years old with progressive multifocal leukoencephalopathy. The CDR3 sequence: CASSPDRGMNTEAFF. The CDR3, as DNA: TGTGCCAGCTCACCAGACAGGGGCATGAACACTGAAGCTTTCTTT.